This TCR beta chain came from a study of CD8 T cells in Susac syndrome. Whole-study findings and limits: CD4+ repertoires of Susac syndrome patients lacked detectable clonal expansion.

This clonotype occurred a few times. Its antigen is not known. Patients with Susac syndrome fulfilled recently defined diagnostic criteria for definite or probable disease. Negative isolation was used for CD8+ and CD4+ T cells and FACS enrichment for TEMRA cells. Random hexamers primed reverse transcription of about 0.5 to 1 ug RNA. A single record per CDR3 protein comes from TCRdb applying MiXCR to the immunoSEQ multiplex PCR reads. The sample contains 95,000 to 150,000 distinct CDR3 sequences, roughly 95% of which appear only once. The germline V gene has CDR1 DFQATT and CDR2 SNEGSKA (reference sequence). CDR3 length: 13 residues. The junction had 8 bases not matched to a gene; V was cut back by 6 bases and J by 5 bases.

The chain is built from TRBV20-1 and TRBJ2-3; 7 nucleotides match TRBD2. Sequencing was performed on CD4+ T cells from PBMCs. The clonotype originates from a human donor with Susac syndrome. The CDR3 loop is CSAKRGSGDTQYF. CDR3 nucleotides: TGCAGTGCGAAGCGGGGTAGCGGAGATACGCAGTATTTT.